This T cell receptor beta chain stems from a study of shared clonotypes between healthy human individuals. Overall study context: Three CD4 naive, three CD4 memory, two CD8 naive and one CD8 memory plate were used per donor. Findings and caveats of the study: Generally, estimated richness proved larger in naive subsets than it did in memory subsets.

CD45RO negativity and positive selection for CCR7 defined naive CD8 cells, a population that excluded terminally differentiated effector memory CD45RA+ cells. Among the donors, all were Caucasian adults who lived in Nashville, Tennessee. At a deep level, the assay was run. The repertoire was sequenced with immunoSEQ multiplex PCR; TCRdb's copy has only in-frame clones and lacks some. Of hundreds of thousands of clones detected, approximately 95% appear once; the ten largest clones hold over 0.09%. Comment on this clone: Antigen specificity is unknown.

The CDR3 has 18 residues. Germline loops: CDR1 MGHRA, CDR2 YSYEKL. V was cut by 1 base and J by 5 bases, with 21 bases left in between. The origin of this receptor is a woman aged 25-40 years in good health. This chain connects TRBV4-1 to TRBJ1-5, with D possibly matching TRBD1 (6 bases). Sequencing was carried out using naive CD8+ T cells sorted from blood. This chain's CDR3 is CASSQAGVSLKGDQPQHF. Written as DNA, the CDR3 is TGCGCCAGCAGCCAAGCGGGGGTCTCTCTGAAGGGGGATCAGCCCCAGCATTTT.